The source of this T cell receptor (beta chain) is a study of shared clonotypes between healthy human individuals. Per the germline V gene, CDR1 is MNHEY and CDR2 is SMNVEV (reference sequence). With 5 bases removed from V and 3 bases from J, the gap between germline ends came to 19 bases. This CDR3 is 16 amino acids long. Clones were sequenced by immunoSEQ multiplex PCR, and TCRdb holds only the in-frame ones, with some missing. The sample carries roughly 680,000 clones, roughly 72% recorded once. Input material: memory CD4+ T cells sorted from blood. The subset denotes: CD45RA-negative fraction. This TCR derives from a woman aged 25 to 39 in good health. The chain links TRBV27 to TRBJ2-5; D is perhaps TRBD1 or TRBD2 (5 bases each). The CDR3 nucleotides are TGTGCCAGCAGTCCCTGGGGCAGGCCCGGGGAAGAGACCCAGTACTTC. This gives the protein CASSPWGRPGEETQYF.